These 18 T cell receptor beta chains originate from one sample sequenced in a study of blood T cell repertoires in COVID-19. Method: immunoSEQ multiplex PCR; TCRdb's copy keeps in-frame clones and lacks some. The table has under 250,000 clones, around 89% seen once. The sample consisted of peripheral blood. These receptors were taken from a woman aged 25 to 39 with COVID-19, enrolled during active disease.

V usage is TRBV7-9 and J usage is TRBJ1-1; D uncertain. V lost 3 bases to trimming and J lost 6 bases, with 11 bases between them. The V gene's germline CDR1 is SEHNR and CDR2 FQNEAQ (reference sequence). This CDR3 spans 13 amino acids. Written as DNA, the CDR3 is TGTGCCAGCAGCTTGGTACAAGGAGCTGAAGCTTTCTTT. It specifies CASSLVQGAEAFF. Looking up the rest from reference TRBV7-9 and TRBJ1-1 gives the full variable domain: DTGVSQNPRHKITKRGQNVTFRCDPISEHNRLYWYRQTLGQGPEFLTYFQNEAQLEKSRLLSDRFSAERPKGSFSTLEIQRTEQGDSAMYLCASSLVQGAEAFFGQGTRLTVV.

In nucleotides, the CDR3 is TGCGCCAGCAGCCAAGGCGGGACAGGCTCCCGGAGTGAGGAGCAGTACTTC. Residues: CASSQGGTGSRSEEQYF. The chain uses TRBV4-3 and TRBJ2-7, with 8 bases lining up with TRBD1. V lost 1 base, J lost 7 bases, and 15 bases stayed unmatched. CDR1 and CDR2 from the germline V gene are LGHNA and YSLEER. CDR3 length: 17 amino acids.

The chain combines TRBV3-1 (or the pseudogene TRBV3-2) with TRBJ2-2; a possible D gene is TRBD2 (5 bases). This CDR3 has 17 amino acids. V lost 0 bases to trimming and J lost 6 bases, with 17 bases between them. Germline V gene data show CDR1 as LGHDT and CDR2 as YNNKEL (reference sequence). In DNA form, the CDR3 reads TGTGCCAGCAGCCAAGATCATTTGAGGGTTCGGGCCGGGGAGCTGTTTTTT. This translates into CASSQDHLRVRAGELFF.

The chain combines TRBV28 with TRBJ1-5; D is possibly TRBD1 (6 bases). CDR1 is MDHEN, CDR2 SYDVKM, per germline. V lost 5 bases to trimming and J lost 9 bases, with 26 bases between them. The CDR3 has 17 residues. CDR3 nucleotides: TGTGCCAGCAGTACACCCAGGTTTTGGCCAGGGGAGCCGCCCCAGCATTTT. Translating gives CASSTPRFWPGEPPQHF.

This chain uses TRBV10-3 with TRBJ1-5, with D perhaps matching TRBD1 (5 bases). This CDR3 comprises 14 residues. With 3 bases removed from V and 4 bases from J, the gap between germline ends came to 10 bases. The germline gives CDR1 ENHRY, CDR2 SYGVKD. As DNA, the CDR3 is TGTGCCATCAGTGACCAGGGATCGAATCAGCCCCAGCATTTT. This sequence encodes CAISDQGSNQPQHF.

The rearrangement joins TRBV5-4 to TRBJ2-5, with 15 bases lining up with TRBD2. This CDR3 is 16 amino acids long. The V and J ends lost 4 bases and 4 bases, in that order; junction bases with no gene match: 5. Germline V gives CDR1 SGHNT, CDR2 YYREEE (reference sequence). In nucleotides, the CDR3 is TGTGCCAGCAGCCCCTCGGGACTAGCGGGGGGAGAGACCCAGTACTTC. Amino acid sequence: CASSPSGLAGGETQYF.

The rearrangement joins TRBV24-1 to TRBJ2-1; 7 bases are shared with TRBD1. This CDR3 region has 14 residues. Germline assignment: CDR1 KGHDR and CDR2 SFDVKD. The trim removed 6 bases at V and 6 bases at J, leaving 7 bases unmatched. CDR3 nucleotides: TGTGCCACCAGTATACAGGGGCTTGGCAATGAGCAGTTCTTC. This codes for CATSIQGLGNEQFF.

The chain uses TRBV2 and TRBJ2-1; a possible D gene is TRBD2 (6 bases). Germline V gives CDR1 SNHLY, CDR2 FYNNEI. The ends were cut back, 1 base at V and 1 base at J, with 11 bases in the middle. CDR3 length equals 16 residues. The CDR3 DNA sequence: TGTGCCAGCAGTGAAGGGGGAGGTATTTCCTACAATGAGCAGTTCTTC. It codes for CASSEGGGISYNEQFF.

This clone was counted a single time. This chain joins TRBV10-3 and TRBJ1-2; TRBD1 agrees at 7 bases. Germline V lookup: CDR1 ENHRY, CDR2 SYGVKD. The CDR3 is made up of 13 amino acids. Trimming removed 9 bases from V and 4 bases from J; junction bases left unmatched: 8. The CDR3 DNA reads TGTGCCATTAACGCGGGACAGCCCTATGGCTACACCTTC. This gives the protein CAINAGQPYGYTF.

Written as DNA, the CDR3 is TGTGCCAGCAGTTACATAGCACAAGGAAATGAAAAACTGTTTTTT. This encodes CASSYIAQGNEKLFF. The chain carries TRBV6-5 and TRBJ1-4; D remains ambiguous. Per the germline V gene, CDR1 is MNHEY and CDR2 is SVGAGI. V was shortened by 2 bases and J by 5 bases, with 12 bases between the two germline ends. The CDR3 runs to 15 residues.

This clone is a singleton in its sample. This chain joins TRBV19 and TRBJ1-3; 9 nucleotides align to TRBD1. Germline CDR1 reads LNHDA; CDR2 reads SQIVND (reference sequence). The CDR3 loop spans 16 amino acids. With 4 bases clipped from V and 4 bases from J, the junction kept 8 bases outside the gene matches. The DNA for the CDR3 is TGTGCCAGTAGTACCCACAGGGGGCTTCGGGGAAACACCATATATTTT. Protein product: CASSTHRGLRGNTIYF.

CDR3 DNA sequence: TGTGCCAGCAGAATCAAACACAGGGGTTCCTACGAGCAGTACTTC. Its protein is CASRIKHRGSYEQYF. The rearrangement links TRBV6-6 to TRBJ2-7; 7 bases line up with TRBD1. The CDR3 contains 15 residues. V was clipped by 6 bases and J by 1 base; unmatched bases: 9. The germline CDR1 and CDR2 sequences are MNHNY and SVGAGI (reference sequence).

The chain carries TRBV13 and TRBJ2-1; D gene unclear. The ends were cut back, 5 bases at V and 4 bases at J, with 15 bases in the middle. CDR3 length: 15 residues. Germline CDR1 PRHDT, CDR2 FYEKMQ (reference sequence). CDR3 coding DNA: TGTGCCAGCAGCGCCGAATTGAGGTTTTACAATGAGCAGTTCTTC. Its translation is CASSAELRFYNEQFF.

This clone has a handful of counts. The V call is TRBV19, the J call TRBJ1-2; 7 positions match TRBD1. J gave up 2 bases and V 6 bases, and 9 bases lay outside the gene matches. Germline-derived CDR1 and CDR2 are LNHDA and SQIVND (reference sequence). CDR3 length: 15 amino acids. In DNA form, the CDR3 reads TGTGCCAGTAGCTTTACGGCGGGACAGAACTATGGCTACACCTTC. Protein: CASSFTAGQNYGYTF.

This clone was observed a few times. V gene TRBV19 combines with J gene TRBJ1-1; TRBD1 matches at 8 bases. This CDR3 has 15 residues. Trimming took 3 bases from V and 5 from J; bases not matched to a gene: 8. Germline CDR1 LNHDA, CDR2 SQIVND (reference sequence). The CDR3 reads CASSIHSDRETEAFF. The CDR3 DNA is TGTGCCAGTAGTATCCATTCGGACAGGGAAACTGAAGCTTTCTTT.

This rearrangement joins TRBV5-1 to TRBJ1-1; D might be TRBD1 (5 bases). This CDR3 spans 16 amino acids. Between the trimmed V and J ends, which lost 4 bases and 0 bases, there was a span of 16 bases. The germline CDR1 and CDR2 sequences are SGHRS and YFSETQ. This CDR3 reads CASSPTGEGMNTEAFF. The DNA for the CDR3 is TGCGCCAGCAGCCCGACCGGGGAGGGGATGAACACTGAAGCTTTCTTT.

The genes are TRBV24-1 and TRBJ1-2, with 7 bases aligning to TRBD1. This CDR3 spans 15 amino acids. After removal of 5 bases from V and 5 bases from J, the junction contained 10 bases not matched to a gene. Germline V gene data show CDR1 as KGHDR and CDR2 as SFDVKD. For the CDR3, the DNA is TGTGCCACCAGTGCTGAAGGGGGCTCGGGGTATGGCTACACCTTC. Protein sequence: CATSAEGGSGYGYTF.

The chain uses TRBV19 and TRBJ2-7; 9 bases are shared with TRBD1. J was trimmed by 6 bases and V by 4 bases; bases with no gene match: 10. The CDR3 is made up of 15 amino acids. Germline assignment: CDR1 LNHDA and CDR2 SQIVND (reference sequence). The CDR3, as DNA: TGTGCCAGTAGTAGAGGGACAGGGCTCGGAGGCGAGCAGTACTTC. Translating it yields CASSRGTGLGGEQYF.